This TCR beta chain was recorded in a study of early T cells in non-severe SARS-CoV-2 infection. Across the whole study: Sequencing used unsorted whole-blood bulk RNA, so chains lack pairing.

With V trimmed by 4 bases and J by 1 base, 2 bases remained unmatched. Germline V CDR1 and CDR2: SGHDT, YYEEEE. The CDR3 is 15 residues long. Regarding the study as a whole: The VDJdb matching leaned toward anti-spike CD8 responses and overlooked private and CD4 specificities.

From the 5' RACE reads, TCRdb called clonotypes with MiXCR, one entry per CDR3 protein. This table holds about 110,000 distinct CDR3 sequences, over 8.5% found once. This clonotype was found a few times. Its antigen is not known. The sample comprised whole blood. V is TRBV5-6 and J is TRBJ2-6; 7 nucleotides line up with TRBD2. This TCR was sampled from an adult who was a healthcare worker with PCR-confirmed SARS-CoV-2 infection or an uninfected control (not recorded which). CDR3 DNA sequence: TGTGCCAGCAGCAGCGGGACGTCTGGGGCCAACGTCCTGACTTTC. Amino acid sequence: CASSSGTSGANVLTF.